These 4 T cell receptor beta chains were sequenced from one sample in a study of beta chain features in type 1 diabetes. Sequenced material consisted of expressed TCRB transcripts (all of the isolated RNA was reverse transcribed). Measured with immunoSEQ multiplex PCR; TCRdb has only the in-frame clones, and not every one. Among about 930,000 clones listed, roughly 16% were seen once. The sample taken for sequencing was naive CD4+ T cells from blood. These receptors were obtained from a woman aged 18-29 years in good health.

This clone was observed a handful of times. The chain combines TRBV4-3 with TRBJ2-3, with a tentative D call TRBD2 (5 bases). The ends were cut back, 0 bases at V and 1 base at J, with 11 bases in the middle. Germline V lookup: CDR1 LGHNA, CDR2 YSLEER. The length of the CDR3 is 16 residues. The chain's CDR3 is CASSQDRGGGTDTQYF. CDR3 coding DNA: TGCGCCAGCAGCCAAGATCGGGGTGGAGGCACAGATACGCAGTATTTT.

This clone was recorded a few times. DNA of the CDR3: TGTGCCAGCAGTGAATTCGGGGGGCTCGGAAACACCATATATTTT. Translating gives CASSEFGGLGNTIYF. The rearrangement links TRBV2 to TRBJ1-3, with D possibly TRBD1 on 6 matching bases. Trimming left V 2 bases short and J 4 bases short, with 12 bases between. Looked up from germline, CDR1 is SNHLY and CDR2 is FYNNEI. There are 15 residues in the CDR3.

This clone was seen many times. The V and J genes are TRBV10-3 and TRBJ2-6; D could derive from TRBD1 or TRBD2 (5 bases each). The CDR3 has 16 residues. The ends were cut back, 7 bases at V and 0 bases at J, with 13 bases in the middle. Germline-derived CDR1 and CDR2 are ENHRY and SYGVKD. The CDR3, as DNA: TGTGCCATCACTCCGACGGGGACCTCTGGGGCCAACGTCCTGACTTTC. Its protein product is CAITPTGTSGANVLTF.

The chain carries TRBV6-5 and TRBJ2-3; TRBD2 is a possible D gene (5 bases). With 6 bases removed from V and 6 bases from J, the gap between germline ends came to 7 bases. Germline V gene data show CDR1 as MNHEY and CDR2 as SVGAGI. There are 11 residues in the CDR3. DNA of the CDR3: TGTGCCAGCAGGGACTTTGATACGCAGTATTTT. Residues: CASRDFDTQYF.